The source of this T cell receptor (beta chain) is a study of Graves' ophthalmopathy and Graves' hyperthyroidism. General observations from the study: Also, most clonotypes expanded in the thyroid above 0.001 frequency appeared in blood.

This clonotype was found a few times. Its cognate antigen is unknown. Losses at the gene ends were 5 bases for V and 6 bases for J; bases not matched to a gene: 15. There are 18 residues in the CDR3. Germline V gene lookup returns CDR1 MDHEN and CDR2 SYDVKM. Amplification from RNA transcripts yielded the TCR beta CDR3 regions. HTBI-primed RT-PCR formed the first round, and a multiplex PCR formed the second. In TCRdb, the multiplex PCR reads were re-called with MiXCR into one record per CDR3 protein. The sample holds roughly 610,000 distinct CDR3 sequences; around a fifth are singletons and the top ten take around 6.5%. The authors defined stable hyperthyroidism as no ophthalmopathy within 18 months of follow-up. The diagnostic workup employed clinical symptoms, serum thyroxine, TRAb, thyroid ultrasound and orbital computed tomography.

Sequenced input: peripheral blood. The chain uses TRBV28 and TRBJ2-2; 10 nucleotides align to TRBD1. This clonotype was obtained from a woman aged 18-35 years with stable Graves' hyperthyroidism. Some clones in this sample may be carry-over from other donors' samples. This chain's CDR3 is CASSPSLPRTGGPGELFF. The DNA for the CDR3 is TGTGCCAGCAGTCCGAGCCTGCCTCGGACAGGGGGTCCCGGGGAGCTGTTTTTT.